This T cell receptor beta chain was identified during a study of T cells in Graves' hyperthyroidism and ophthalmopathy. This clonotype appeared many times. Its antigen remains unknown. RNA transcripts served as the template for amplifying TCR beta CDR3 regions. The primer set for the first-round RT-PCR of the TCR CDR3 was HTBI. One entry per CDR3 protein, called by TCRdb with MiXCR from the multiplex PCR reads. The sample yields some 620,000 distinct CDR3 sequences, about 17% seen once. The CDR3 runs to 16 residues. V was pared by 0 bases and J by 3 bases, with 15 bases between. Germline V gene lookup returns CDR1 SGHDT and CDR2 YYEEEE. Findings of the study overall: Separation of ophthalmopathy from stable hyperthyroidism was achieved by a 13 V-J model. Within blood appeared most thyroid clonotypes that had expanded above 0.001. Progression to ophthalmopathy was predicted a median of roughly 6.6 months early.

This chain uses TRBV5-6 with TRBJ1-1; D call uncertain. The origin of this receptor is a woman aged 25 to 39 with Graves' hyperthyroidism. Sample: blood. CDR3: CASSLAPGFEDTEAFF. As DNA, the CDR3 is TGTGCCAGCAGCTTGGCTCCGGGGTTTGAGGACACTGAAGCTTTCTTT.